This T cell receptor beta chain appears in the sequencing data of a study of blood T cell repertoires in COVID-19. Study information: Samples of COVID-19 (acute and convalescent) were obtained from the United States, Italy and Spain. Sample material is recorded as cDNA or gDNA derived from T cells, B-cell-depleted T cells, or PBMCs.

This clone was recorded at least ten times. With 3 bases removed from V and 7 bases from J, the gap between germline ends came to 13 bases. This CDR3 has 14 amino acids. Germline V CDR1 and CDR2: GTSNPN, SVGIG (reference sequence). Per the original methods: Using reference gene primer amplification, nucleated cell counts were estimated. Profiling relied on immunoSEQ multiplex PCR, and the TCRdb table lists in-frame clones only, not all of them. V, J and clone size reflect that table, while D and trimming were determined from the DNA. The sample has more than 250,000 clones, around 90% seen once; the top ten hold 1%.

The clonotype was recovered from a man between 50 and 59 years old with active or convalescent COVID-19. The sample was peripheral blood. The V and J genes are TRBV30 and TRBJ1-6, with D perhaps matching TRBD1 (6 bases). In nucleotides, the CDR3 is TGTGCCTGGAGAGAAGGGGGAAACAATTCACCCCTCCACTTT. Translating gives CAWREGGNNSPLHF.